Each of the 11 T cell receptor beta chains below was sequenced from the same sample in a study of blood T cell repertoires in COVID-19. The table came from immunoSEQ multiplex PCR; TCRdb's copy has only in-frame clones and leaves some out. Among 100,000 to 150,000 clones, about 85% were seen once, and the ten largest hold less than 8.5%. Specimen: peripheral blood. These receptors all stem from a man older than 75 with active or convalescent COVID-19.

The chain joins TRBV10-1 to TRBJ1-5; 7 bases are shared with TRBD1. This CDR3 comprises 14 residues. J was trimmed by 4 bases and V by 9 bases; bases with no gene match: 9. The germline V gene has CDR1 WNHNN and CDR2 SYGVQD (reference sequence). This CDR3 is CARDQNRGNQPQHF. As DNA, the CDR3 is TGCGCCAGGGATCAAAACAGGGGTAATCAGCCCCAGCATTTT.

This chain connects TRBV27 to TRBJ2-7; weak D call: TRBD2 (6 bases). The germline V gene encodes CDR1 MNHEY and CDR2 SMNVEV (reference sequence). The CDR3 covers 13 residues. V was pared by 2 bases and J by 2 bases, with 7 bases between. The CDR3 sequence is CASSLGGPYEQYF. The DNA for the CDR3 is TGTGCCAGCAGTTTAGGAGGGCCCTACGAGCAGTACTTC.

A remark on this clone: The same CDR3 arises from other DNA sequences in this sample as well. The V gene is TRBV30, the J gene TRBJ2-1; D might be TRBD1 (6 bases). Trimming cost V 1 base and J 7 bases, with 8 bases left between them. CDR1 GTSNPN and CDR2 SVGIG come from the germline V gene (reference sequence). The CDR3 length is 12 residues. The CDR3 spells CAWSGQGNEQFF. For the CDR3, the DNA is TGTGCCTGGAGTGGCCAGGGGAATGAGCAGTTCTTC.

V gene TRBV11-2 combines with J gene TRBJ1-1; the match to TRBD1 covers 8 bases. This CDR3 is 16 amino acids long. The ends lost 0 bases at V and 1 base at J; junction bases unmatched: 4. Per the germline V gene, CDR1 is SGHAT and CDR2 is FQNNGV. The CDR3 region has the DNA TGTGCCAGCAGCTTAGACAGGGGGCGCGGGAACACTGAAGCTTTCTTT. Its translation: CASSLDRGRGNTEAFF.

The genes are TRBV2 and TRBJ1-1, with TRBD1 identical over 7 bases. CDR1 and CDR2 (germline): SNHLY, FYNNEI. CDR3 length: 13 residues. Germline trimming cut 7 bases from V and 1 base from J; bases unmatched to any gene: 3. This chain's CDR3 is CASTGTENTEAFF. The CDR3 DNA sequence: TGTGCCAGCACAGGGACAGAGAACACTGAAGCTTTCTTT.

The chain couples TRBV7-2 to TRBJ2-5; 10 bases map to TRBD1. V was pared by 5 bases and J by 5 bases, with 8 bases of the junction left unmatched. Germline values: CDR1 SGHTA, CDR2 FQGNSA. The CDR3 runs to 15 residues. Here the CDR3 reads CASSPRQGAGETQYF. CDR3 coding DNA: TGTGCCAGCAGCCCGCGACAGGGGGCGGGGGAGACCCAGTACTTC.

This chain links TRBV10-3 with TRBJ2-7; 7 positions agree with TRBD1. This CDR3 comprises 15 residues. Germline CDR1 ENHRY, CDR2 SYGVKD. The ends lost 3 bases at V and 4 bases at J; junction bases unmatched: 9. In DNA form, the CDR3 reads TGTGCCATCAGTGATGGTCCAGGGGGAGATTACGAGCAGTACTTC. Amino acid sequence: CAISDGPGGDYEQYF.

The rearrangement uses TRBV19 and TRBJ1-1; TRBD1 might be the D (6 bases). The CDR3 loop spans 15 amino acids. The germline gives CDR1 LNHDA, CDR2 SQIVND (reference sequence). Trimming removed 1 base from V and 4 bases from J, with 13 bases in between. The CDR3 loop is CASSIGTDYSTEAFF. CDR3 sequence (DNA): TGTGCCAGTAGTATAGGGACAGACTATAGCACTGAAGCTTTCTTT.

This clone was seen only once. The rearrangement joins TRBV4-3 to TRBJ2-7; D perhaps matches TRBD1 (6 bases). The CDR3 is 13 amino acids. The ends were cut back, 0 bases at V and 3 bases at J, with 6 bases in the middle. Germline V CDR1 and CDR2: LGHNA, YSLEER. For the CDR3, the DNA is TGCGCCAGCAGCCAAGACAGGGGCTACGAGCAGTACTTC. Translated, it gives CASSQDRGYEQYF.

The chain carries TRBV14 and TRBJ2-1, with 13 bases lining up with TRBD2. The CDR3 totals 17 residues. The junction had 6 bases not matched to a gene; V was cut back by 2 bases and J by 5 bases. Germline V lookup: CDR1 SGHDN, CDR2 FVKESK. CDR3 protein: CASSQPTSGGAHNEQFF. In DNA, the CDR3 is TGTGCCAGCAGCCAACCTACTAGCGGGGGGGCGCACAATGAGCAGTTCTTC.

This CDR3 reads CATLSGRRRGVDTQYF. The DNA of the CDR3 is TGTGCCACCCTTAGCGGGAGGCGCCGAGGAGTAGATACGCAGTATTTT. The chain carries TRBV2 and TRBJ2-3; 10 bases map to TRBD2. Per germline, CDR1 SNHLY and CDR2 FYNNEI. V gave up 10 bases and J gave up 5 bases; unmatched junction bases: 15. This CDR3 has 16 residues.